The rows below give T cell receptor beta chains drawn from one sample of a study of T cell repertoires in cytomegalovirus infection. Which antigens these TCRs recognize remains unknown. TCRdb called the reads again in MiXCR, with one record for every CDR3 protein. Among roughly 920,000 distinct CDR3 sequences listed, around 30% were seen once. Sequencing used cultured CD8+ T cells from PBMCs, obtained from culture after CMV antigen stimulation. The receptors here all came from a human donor in good health (CMV status not recorded). Some clones in this sample may be carry-over from other donors' samples. Both conserved end residues are part of each CDR3. A D gene is named only where the DNA matches it firmly. Clone sizes are given selectively: once, few, many, or a class where the clone is expanded.

cdr3_nt: TGTGCCAGCAGCGGACGGGGAGATGGAAACACCATATATTTT
cdr3_aa: CASSGRGDGNTIYF
v_call: TRBV9
d_call: -
clone_size: -
j_call: TRBJ1-3

cdr3_nt: TGTGCCAGCAGTTACCAGCGGGGGGGCAGGAACATTCAGTACTTC
cdr3_aa: CASSYQRGGRNIQYF
v_call: TRBV6-2/TRBV6-3
d_call: TRBD2
clone_size: -
j_call: TRBJ2-4

cdr3_nt: TGTGCCAGTAGTTTCCCCTCGACAGGGATGAACACTGAAGCTTTCTTT
cdr3_aa: CASSFPSTGMNTEAFF
v_call: TRBV28
d_call: TRBD1
clone_size: few
j_call: TRBJ1-1

cdr3_nt: TGCAGTGCTAGTCGGAACCGGGACCCCAGCAATCAGCCCCAGCATTTT
cdr3_aa: CSASRNRDPSNQPQHF
v_call: TRBV20-1
d_call: -
clone_size: few
j_call: TRBJ1-5

cdr3_nt: TGCAGTGCTAGATGGACAGTGAACACTGAAGCTTTCTTT
cdr3_aa: CSARWTVNTEAFF
v_call: TRBV20-1
d_call: -
clone_size: once
j_call: TRBJ1-1

cdr3_nt: TGTGCCAGCAGCGCTAAATCGGACCACGCCGTGTTC
cdr3_aa: CASSAKSDHAVF
v_call: TRBV7-2
d_call: -
clone_size: many
j_call: TRBJ2-4

cdr3_nt: TGCGCCAGCAGCTTGGATCCGGGACAGTCCTATAATTCACCCCTCCACTTT
cdr3_aa: CASSLDPGQSYNSPLHF
v_call: TRBV5-1
d_call: TRBD1
clone_size: -
j_call: TRBJ1-6

cdr3_nt: TGTGCCACCAGTGACCCCGGGACAACTGAGCAGTTCTTC
cdr3_aa: CATSDPGTTEQFF
v_call: TRBV24-1
d_call: -
clone_size: -
j_call: TRBJ2-1

cdr3_nt: TGCGCCAGCAGCCTAACACCCGGGTGGGACTATGGCTACACCTTC
cdr3_aa: CASSLTPGWDYGYTF
v_call: TRBV4-1
d_call: -
clone_size: -
j_call: TRBJ1-2

cdr3_nt: TGTGCCAGCAGGAACATTCCGGGTTCGAACTATGGCTACACCTTC
cdr3_aa: CASRNIPGSNYGYTF
v_call: TRBV11-2
d_call: -
clone_size: few
j_call: TRBJ1-2

cdr3_nt: TGTGTCAGCAGTGAGAGGGTAGGGGGCGTAATTGAAGCTTTCTTT
cdr3_aa: CVSSERVGGVIEAFF
v_call: TRBV2
d_call: TRBD1
clone_size: once
j_call: TRBJ1-1

cdr3_nt: TGCGCCAGCAGCAAGGGGGCTGGTAGCAATGAGCAGTTCTTC
cdr3_aa: CASSKGAGSNEQFF
v_call: TRBV4-3
d_call: TRBD1
clone_size: -
j_call: TRBJ2-1

cdr3_nt: TGTGCCAGCAGGCAGGCCAGGATGTATCCAACTAATGAAAAACTGTTTTTT
cdr3_aa: CASRQARMYPTNEKLFF
v_call: TRBV6-2/TRBV6-3
d_call: -
clone_size: few
j_call: TRBJ1-4